Described below is a single T cell receptor beta chain sequence and its context. The sample belongs to a study of CD8 T cells in Susac syndrome. High-throughput TCR beta sequencing covered peripheral CD8+ and CD4+ T cells. The CDR3 loop spans 14 amino acids. Germline CDR1 DFQATT, CDR2 SNEGSKA (reference sequence). V dropped 2 bases and J dropped 3 bases, with 13 bases sitting between them. Reverse transcription of roughly 0.5 to 1 ug RNA was performed with random hexamers. TCRdb re-called the immunoSEQ multiplex PCR reads through MiXCR, storing one row per CDR3 protein. Altogether about 180,000 distinct CDR3 sequences are present, just under 95% being singletons, with the ten largest covering 0.099%.

The specimen was CD4+ T cells from PBMCs. The V and J genes are TRBV20-1 and TRBJ2-5, with D tentatively TRBD1 (6 bases). The clonotype was recovered from a human donor with Susac syndrome. This chain's CDR3 is CSARHRASEETQYF. The CDR3 DNA reads as TGCAGTGCTAGACACAGGGCCTCCGAAGAGACCCAGTACTTC.